The clone carrying this T cell receptor beta chain has more than one count but fewer than ten. The antigen remains unidentified. The method was immunoSEQ multiplex PCR; TCRdb's version includes in-frame clones alone and lacks a portion of them. This table holds under 1,100,000 clones, around 74% found once. The data derive from a study of shared clonotypes between healthy human individuals. The V gene's germline CDR1 is SGHRS and CDR2 YFSETQ. The CDR3 runs 13 residues. V was trimmed by 0 bases and J by 9 bases, leaving 13 bases between them. Broader study findings: Sequencing of the sorted subsets was shown by rarefaction to be incomplete despite large depth.

V is TRBV5-1 and J is TRBJ2-7; the D call may be TRBD1 or TRBD2 (6 bases each). The sequenced sample was memory CD4+ T cells sorted from blood. As for subset: CD45RA-negative fraction. This sequence was found in a man in his late teens or twenties in good health. The CDR3 coding sequence is TGCGCCAGCAGCTTGGGGGGGCCAGCGGGGCAGTACTTC. Residues: CASSLGGPAGQYF. Using reference TRBV5-1 and TRBJ2-7 for the parts outside the CDR3, the full variable domain is KAGVTQTPRYLIKTRGQQVTLSCSPISGHRSVSWYQQTPGQGLQFLFEYFSETQRNKGNFPGRFSGRQFSNSRSEMNVSTLELGDSALYLCASSLGGPAGQYFGPGTRLTVT.